This note documents a single TCR beta chain sequence. Indicated time point: sample taken at primary tumor resection. Without sorting, whole RNA was sequenced from tumor, nontumor lung or frozen PBMC. These data belong to a study of spatial heterogeneity in lung cancer. MiXCR, run by TCRdb on the 5' RACE reads, gives a single entry per CDR3 protein. The repertoire holds more than 2,500 distinct CDR3 sequences, with more than 35% as singletons. This clonotype was sampled from a male donor with early-stage non-small cell lung cancer. This specimen was PBMCs, taken at surgery.

CDR3: CASSSRTGTDTQYF. The CDR3 region has the DNA TGTGCCAGCAGCTCCCGGACTGGCACAGATACGCAGTATTTT. The chain carries TRBV7-2 and TRBJ2-3; D possibly corresponds to TRBD2 (5 bases). V lost 4 bases to trimming and J lost 1 base, with 9 bases between them. CDR1 and CDR2 from the germline V gene are SGHTA and FQGNSA. The CDR3 spans 14 residues.